The 16 T cell receptor beta chains presented below share a single source sample, sequenced in a study of T cell responses to AZD1222 COVID-19 vaccine. Some clones are missing from TCRdb's copy, which holds only in-frame ones; the method was immunoSEQ multiplex PCR. The sample shows 7,500 to 9,000 clones, more than 75% of them seen only once. Here the sequenced sample was peripheral blood, taken 28 days after the second AZD1222 dose. Receptors originate from an adult who received the AZD1222 COVID-19 vaccine.

The chain couples TRBV14 to TRBJ1-6; D is unclear. The V end was cut by 4 bases, the J end by 8 bases, with 12 bases between. The CDR3 has 14 amino acids. Germline loops: CDR1 SGHDN, CDR2 FVKESK. The CDR3 DNA reads TGTGCCAGCAGCCTGTGGGGTATGGATTCACCCCTCCACTTT. Protein product: CASSLWGMDSPLHF. The full variable domain, with the rest looked up from reference TRBV14 and TRBJ1-6, is EAGVTQFPSHSVIEKGQTVTLRCDPISGHDNLYWYRRVMGKEIKFLLHFVKESKQDESGMPNNRFLAERTGGTYSTLKVQPAELEDSGVYFCASSLWGMDSPLHFGNGTRLTVT.

The chain carries TRBV12-3 or TRBV12-4 and TRBJ1-1; D not resolved. This CDR3 is built from 13 residues. Trimming stripped 5 bases from V and 2 bases from J, with 9 bases between. The CDR3 here is CASSPFQNTEAFF. The CDR3 bases are TGTGCCAGCAGTCCCTTCCAAAACACTGAAGCTTTCTTT.

This chain uses TRBV5-4 with TRBJ2-1; tentative D call: TRBD2 (7 bases). In germline, CDR1 is SGHNT, CDR2 YYREEE (reference sequence). Trimming took off 4 bases at V and 8 bases at J, with 25 bases between the two ends. This CDR3 contains 17 residues. The CDR3 region is CASSPISRGGLGDEQFF. The DNA for the CDR3 is TGTGCCAGCAGCCCGATCTCTAGGGGGGGTTTAGGGGATGAGCAGTTCTTC.

This rearrangement joins TRBV28 to TRBJ2-3; TRBD1 agrees at 12 bases. Germline V gene lookup returns CDR1 MDHEN and CDR2 SYDVKM. This CDR3 is built from 16 residues. The J segment lost 5 bases and the V segment lost 6 bases, leaving 9 bases of the junction unmatched. CDR3 coding DNA: TGTGCCAGCAGGGGAGGGGACAGGGGGCTGGGAGATACGCAGTATTTT. As protein: CASRGGDRGLGDTQYF. Variable domain in full (rest from reference TRBV28 and TRBJ2-3): DVKVTQSSRYLVKRTGEKVFLECVQDMDHENMFWYRQDPGLGLRLIYFSYDVKMKEKGDIPEGYSVSREKKERFSLILESASTNQTSMYLCASRGGDRGLGDTQYFGPGTRLTVL.

The gene calls are TRBV7-9 and TRBJ2-3; tentative D call: TRBD2 (6 bases). The CDR3 runs 15 residues. The germline gives CDR1 SEHNR, CDR2 FQNEAQ (reference sequence). The V end was cut by 2 bases, the J end by 6 bases, with 15 bases between. CDR3 nucleotide sequence: TGTGCCAGCAGCTTAAGGCCTAGCCGGGAGGATACGCAGTATTTT. Translation: CASSLRPSREDTQYF.

The rearrangement links TRBV6-5 to TRBJ1-1; D possibly corresponds to TRBD1 (6 bases). Trimming stripped 2 bases from V and 1 base from J, with 11 bases between. Looked up from germline, CDR1 is MNHEY and CDR2 is SVGAGI. The CDR3 length is 15 residues. CDR3 bases: TGTGCCAGCAGTTACCAAGCCAGGGGGAACACTGAAGCTTTCTTT. Its protein is CASSYQARGNTEAFF.

The chain links TRBV24-1 to TRBJ2-5, with TRBD1 matching over 7 bases. The germline V gene has CDR1 KGHDR and CDR2 SFDVKD. The CDR3 consists of 14 residues. V lost 4 bases and J lost 5; bases outside the gene matches: 6. In nucleotides, the CDR3 is TGTGCCACCAGTGACGCCGGGACAGTGGAGACCCAGTACTTC. Translating it yields CATSDAGTVETQYF.

J is TRBJ2-7 and V is TRBV28; 8 bases match TRBD1. The junction had 10 bases not matched to a gene; V was cut back by 5 bases and J by 1 base. This CDR3 is 16 amino acids long. Germline V gene data show CDR1 as MDHEN and CDR2 as SYDVKM. The CDR3 spells CASSLVTGVVSYEQYF. The DNA of the CDR3 is TGTGCCAGCAGTCTTGTGACAGGGGTCGTATCCTACGAGCAGTACTTC.

The chain combines TRBV14 with TRBJ2-3; the D is unclear. Germline assignment: CDR1 SGHDN and CDR2 FVKESK. This CDR3 comprises 13 residues. Deletions cut 1 base from V and 8 bases from J, with 10 bases between. The CDR3 DNA is TGTGCCAGCAGCCAAGCCACATTCGGTACGCAGTATTTT. Its translation: CASSQATFGTQYF.

The chain employs TRBV28 and TRBJ2-5; a possible D gene is TRBD2 (7 bases). The CDR3 contains 15 residues. The V end was cut by 8 bases, the J end by 5 bases, with 21 bases between. CDR1 is MDHEN, CDR2 SYDVKM, per germline. As DNA, the CDR3 is TGTGCCAGCGGGACCTCCCGGGGGGCGCGGGAGACCCAGTACTTC. It encodes CASGTSRGARETQYF.

For this clone: Since no conserved phenylalanine or tryptophan closes the CDR3, a read error is the likely cause. The DNA is omitted, as the CDR3 cannot be located on it reliably, and the CDR3 follows TCRdb's listing. The chain carries TRBV5-8 and TRBJ2-6; TRBD2, the D gene given by the table, was not confirmed from the DNA. CDR1 and CDR2 from the germline V gene are SGHTS and YDEGEE. The CDR3 is made up of 12 amino acids, end residues included. CDR3 protein: CASIYSHPHKVG.

The chain joins TRBV30 to TRBJ1-1; D is perhaps TRBD1 (5 bases). The ends were cut back, 5 bases at V and 4 bases at J, with 17 bases in the middle. The V gene's germline CDR1 is GTSNPN and CDR2 SVGIG (reference sequence). The CDR3 runs 14 residues. The chain's CDR3 is CAWVRRGRGTEAFF. CDR3 DNA: TGTGCCTGGGTCCGGCGAGGGAGGGGCACTGAAGCTTTCTTT. Full variable domain (rest looked up from reference TRBV30 and TRBJ1-1): SQTIHQWPATLVQPVGSPLSLECTVEGTSNPNLYWYRQAAGRGLQLLFYSVGIGQISSEVPQNLSASRPQDRQFILSSKKLLLSDSGFYLCAWVRRGRGTEAFFGQGTRLTVV.

The rearrangement uses TRBV7-9 and TRBJ2-5; possible D gene TRBD2, 5 bases. The CDR3 contains 12 residues. Germline CDR1 and CDR2: SEHNR and FQNEAQ (reference sequence). V lost 4 bases and J lost 7, with 10 bases in between. CDR3 sequence reads: CASSSGERTQYF. CDR3 nucleotides: TGTGCCAGCAGCTCCGGGGAACGGACCCAGTACTTC.

The V and J genes are TRBV4-3 and TRBJ2-2; 7 nucleotides align to TRBD2. This CDR3 has 17 amino acids. CDR1 LGHNA and CDR2 YSLEER come from the germline V gene. The V gene end was trimmed by 0 bases and the J gene end by 1 base; junction bases not matched to a gene: 5. The CDR3 DNA is TGCGCCAGCAGCCAAGAATGGCTAGCGGTGAACACCGGGGAGCTGTTTTTT. This gives the protein CASSQEWLAVNTGELFF.

The chain carries TRBV9 and TRBJ2-7; no clear D gene. CDR1 SGDLS and CDR2 YYNGEE come from the germline V gene. The CDR3 loop spans 17 amino acids. Trimming shortened V by 0 bases and J by 3 bases, and 19 bases separated the two germline ends. As DNA, the CDR3 is TGTGCCAGCAGCGTAGGCCCAATGGACCGAATAGGCTACGAGCAGTACTTC. Translation gives CASSVGPMDRIGYEQYF.

The J gene is TRBJ2-3, the V gene TRBV5-8; D is possibly TRBD1 (6 bases). This CDR3 comprises 15 residues. Per germline, CDR1 SGHTS and CDR2 YDEGEE. V was clipped by 0 bases and J by 3 bases, with 11 bases between them. DNA of the CDR3: TGTGCCAGCAGCTTGGCAGGGGTGAGGACAGATACGCAGTATTTT. It yields the protein CASSLAGVRTDTQYF. Together with reference TRBV5-8 and TRBJ2-3, the CDR3 gives the full variable domain: EAGVTQSPTHLIKTRGQQATLRCSPISGHTSVYWYQQALGLGLQFLLWYDEGEERNRGNFPPRFSGRQFPNYSSELNVNALELEDSALYLCASSLAGVRTDTQYFGPGTRLTVL.